The sample holds a few counts of the clone carrying this TCR beta chain. Antigen specificity is unknown. This record belongs to a study of T cell repertoires in cytomegalovirus infection. Study at large: Recently identified HLA-C-restricted CMV epitopes were among the peptides used. Signatures in public TCR beta sequences pointed to both CMV infection and matching HLA type. General study results and limits: Cumulative frequency (of public TCR beta family members) identified carriers of CMV plus the relevant HLA.

V dropped 3 bases and J dropped 6 bases, with 6 bases sitting between them. This CDR3 is 13 amino acids long. Germline V lookup: CDR1 LGHDT, CDR2 YNNKEL (reference sequence). MiXCR, applied by TCRdb to the reads, yields one record per CDR3 protein. The sample carries approximately 340,000 distinct CDR3 sequences, almost 30% recorded once. This clonotype originated in a human donor in good health (CMV status not recorded). Some clones in this sample may be carry-over from other donors' samples. This chain uses TRBV3-1 with TRBJ1-6; D gene unclear. The sequences come from cultured PBMCs, collected from culture after CMV antigen stimulation. DNA of the CDR3: TGTGCCAGCAGCCAGAGCGCTAATTCACCCCTCCACTTT. Its translation: CASSQSANSPLHF.